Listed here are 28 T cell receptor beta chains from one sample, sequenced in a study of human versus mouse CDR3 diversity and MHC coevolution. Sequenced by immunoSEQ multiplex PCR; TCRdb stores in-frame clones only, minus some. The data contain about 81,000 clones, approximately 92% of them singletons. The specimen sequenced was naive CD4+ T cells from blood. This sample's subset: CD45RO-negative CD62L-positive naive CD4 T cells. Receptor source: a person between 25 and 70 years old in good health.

CDR3 nucleotides: TGTGCCAGCAGCGGAACTAGCGCTCACAATGAGCAGTTCTTC. Translating it yields CASSGTSAHNEQFF. The chain employs TRBV9 and TRBJ2-1; TRBD2 agrees at 7 bases. V shed 3 bases and J 5 bases; nucleotides not matched to a gene: 5. The CDR3 is made up of 14 amino acids. Germline CDR1 is SGDLS and CDR2 is YYNGEE.

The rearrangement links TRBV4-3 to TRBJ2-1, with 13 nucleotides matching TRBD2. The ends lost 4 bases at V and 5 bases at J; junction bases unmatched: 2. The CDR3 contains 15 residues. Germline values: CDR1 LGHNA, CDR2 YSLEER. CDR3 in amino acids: CASSPGLAGDNEQFF. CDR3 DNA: TGCGCCAGCAGCCCCGGACTAGCGGGAGACAATGAGCAGTTCTTC.

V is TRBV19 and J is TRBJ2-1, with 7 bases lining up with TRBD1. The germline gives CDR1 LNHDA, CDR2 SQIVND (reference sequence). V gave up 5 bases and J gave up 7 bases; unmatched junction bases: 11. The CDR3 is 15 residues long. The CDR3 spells CASSLPPTGWNEQFF. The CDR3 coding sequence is TGTGCCAGTAGTCTCCCACCGACAGGGTGGAATGAGCAGTTCTTC.

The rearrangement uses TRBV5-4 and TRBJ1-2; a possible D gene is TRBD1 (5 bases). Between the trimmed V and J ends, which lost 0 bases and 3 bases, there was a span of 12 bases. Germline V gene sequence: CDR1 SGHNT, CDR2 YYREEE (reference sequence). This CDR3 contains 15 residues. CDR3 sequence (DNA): TGTGCCAGCAGCTTGGGGGGCGTCTCTGACTATGGCTACACCTTC. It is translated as CASSLGGVSDYGYTF.

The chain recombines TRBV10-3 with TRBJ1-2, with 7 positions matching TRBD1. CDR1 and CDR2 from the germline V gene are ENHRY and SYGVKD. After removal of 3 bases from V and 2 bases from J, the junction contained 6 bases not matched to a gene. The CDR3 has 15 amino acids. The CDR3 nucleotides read TGTGCCATCAGTGAATCGACAGGGCAAAACTATGGCTACACCTTC. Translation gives CAISESTGQNYGYTF.

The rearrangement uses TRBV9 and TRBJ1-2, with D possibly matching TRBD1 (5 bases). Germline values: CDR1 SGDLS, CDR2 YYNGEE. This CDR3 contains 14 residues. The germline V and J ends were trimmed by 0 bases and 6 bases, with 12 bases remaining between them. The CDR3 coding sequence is TGTGCCAGCAGCGTAGGGGGCTTGGCGAATGGCTACACCTTC. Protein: CASSVGGLANGYTF.

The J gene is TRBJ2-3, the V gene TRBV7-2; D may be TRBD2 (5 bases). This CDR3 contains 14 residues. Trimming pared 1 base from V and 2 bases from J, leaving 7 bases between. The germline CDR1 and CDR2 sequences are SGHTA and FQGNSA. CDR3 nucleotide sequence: TGTGCCAGCAGCTTAGGACTATCCACAGATACGCAGTATTTT. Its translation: CASSLGLSTDTQYF.

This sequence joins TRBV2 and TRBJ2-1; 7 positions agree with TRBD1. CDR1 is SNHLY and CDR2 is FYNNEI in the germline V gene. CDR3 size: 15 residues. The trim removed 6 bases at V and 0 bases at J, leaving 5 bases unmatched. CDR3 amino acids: CASSSDRSSYNEQFF. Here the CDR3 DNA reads TGTGCCAGCAGCTCGGACAGGAGCTCCTACAATGAGCAGTTCTTC.

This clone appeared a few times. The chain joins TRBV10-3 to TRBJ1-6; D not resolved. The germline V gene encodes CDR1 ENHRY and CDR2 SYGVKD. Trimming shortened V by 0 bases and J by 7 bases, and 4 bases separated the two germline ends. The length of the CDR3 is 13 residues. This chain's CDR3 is CAISESRNSPLHF. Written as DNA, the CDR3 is TGTGCCATCAGTGAGTCGCGGAATTCACCCCTCCACTTT.

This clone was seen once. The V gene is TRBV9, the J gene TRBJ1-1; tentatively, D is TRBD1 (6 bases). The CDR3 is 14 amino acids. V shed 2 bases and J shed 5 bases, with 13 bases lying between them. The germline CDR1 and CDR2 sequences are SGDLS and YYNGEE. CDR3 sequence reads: CASSVLQGGTEAFF. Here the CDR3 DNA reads TGTGCCAGCAGCGTCCTACAGGGAGGGACTGAAGCTTTCTTT.

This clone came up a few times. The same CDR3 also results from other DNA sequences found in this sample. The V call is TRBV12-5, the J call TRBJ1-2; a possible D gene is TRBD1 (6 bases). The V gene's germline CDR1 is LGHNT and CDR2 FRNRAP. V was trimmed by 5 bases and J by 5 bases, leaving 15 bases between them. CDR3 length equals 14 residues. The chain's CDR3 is CASGLPGTLYGYTF. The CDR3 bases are TGTGCTAGTGGTCTTCCCGGGACACTGTATGGCTACACCTTC.

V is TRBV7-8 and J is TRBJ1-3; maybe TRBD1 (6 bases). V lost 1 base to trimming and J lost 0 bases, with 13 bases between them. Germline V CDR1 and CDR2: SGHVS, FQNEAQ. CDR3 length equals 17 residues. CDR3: CASSLVVRGSSGNTIYF. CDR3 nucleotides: TGTGCCAGCAGCTTAGTGGTCAGGGGATCCTCTGGAAACACCATATATTTT.

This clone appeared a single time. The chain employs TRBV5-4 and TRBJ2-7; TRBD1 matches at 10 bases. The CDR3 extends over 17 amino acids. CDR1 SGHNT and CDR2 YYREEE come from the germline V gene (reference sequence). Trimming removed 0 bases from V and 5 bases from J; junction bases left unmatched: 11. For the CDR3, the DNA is TGTGCCAGCAGCTTGGAAATCCCAGGGACAGGGGATGACGAGCAGTACTTC. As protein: CASSLEIPGTGDDEQYF.

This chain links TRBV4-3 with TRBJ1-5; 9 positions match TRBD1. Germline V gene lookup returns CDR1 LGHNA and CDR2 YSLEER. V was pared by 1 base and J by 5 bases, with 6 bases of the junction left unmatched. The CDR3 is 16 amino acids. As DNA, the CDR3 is TGCGCCAGCAGCCAAGGGGGTGGGACAGGGTATCAGCCCCAGCATTTT. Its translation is CASSQGGGTGYQPQHF.

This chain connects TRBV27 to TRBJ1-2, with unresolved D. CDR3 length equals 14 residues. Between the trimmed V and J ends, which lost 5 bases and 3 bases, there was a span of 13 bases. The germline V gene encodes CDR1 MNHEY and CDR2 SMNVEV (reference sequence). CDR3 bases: TGTGCCAGCAGTAATGTAGGAGGCTACTATGGCTACACCTTC. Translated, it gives CASSNVGGYYGYTF.

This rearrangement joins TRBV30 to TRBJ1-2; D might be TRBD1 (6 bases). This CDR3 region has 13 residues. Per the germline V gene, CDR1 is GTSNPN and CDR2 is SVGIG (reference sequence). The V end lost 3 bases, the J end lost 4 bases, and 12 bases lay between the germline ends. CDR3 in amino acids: CAWSLDRLYGYTF. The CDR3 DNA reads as TGTGCCTGGAGCCTAGACAGGCTCTATGGCTACACCTTC.

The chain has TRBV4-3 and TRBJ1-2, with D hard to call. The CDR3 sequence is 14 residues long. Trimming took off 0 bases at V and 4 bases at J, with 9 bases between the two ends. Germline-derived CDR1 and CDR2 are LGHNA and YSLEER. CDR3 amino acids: CASSQDTGSYGYTF. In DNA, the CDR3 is TGCGCCAGCAGCCAAGATACGGGATCCTATGGCTACACCTTC.

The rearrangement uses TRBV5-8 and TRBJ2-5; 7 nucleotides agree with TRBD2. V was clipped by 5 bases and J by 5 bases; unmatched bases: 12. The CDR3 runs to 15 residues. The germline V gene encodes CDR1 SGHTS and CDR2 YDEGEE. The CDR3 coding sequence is TGTGCCAGCAGTTCCCAAGTAAGCGGGAAGGAGACCCAGTACTTC. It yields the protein CASSSQVSGKETQYF.

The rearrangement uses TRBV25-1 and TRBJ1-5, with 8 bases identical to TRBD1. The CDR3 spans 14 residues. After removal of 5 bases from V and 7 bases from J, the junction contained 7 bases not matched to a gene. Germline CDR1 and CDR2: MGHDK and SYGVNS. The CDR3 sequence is CASSPRGLRQPQHF. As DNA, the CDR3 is TGTGCCAGCAGTCCCAGGGGGCTGAGGCAGCCCCAGCATTTT.

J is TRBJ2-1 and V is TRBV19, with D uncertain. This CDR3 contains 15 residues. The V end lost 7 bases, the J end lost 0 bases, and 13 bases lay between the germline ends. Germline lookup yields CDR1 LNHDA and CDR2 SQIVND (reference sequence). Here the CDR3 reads CASMIPGSSYNEQFF. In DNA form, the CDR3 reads TGTGCCAGTATGATCCCTGGCAGCTCCTACAATGAGCAGTTCTTC.

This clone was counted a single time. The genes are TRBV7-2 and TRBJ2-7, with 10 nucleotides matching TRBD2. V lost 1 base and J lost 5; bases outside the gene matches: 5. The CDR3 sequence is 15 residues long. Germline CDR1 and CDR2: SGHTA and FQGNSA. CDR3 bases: TGTGCCAGCAGCTTAGTGGCGACTAGCGGGCACGAGCAGTACTTC. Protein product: CASSLVATSGHEQYF. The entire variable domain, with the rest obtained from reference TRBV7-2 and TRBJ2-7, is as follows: GAGVSQSPSNKVTEKGKDVELRCDPISGHTALYWYRQSLGQGLEFLIYFQGNSAPDKSGLPSDRFSAERTGGSVSTLTIQRTQQEDSAVYLCASSLVATSGHEQYFGPGTRLTVT.

This CDR3 is CASIPLGLAGGPGAYNEQFF. The CDR3 DNA follows: TGTGCCAGCATTCCCTTGGGACTAGCGGGGGGGCCGGGGGCCTACAATGAGCAGTTCTTC. This chain connects TRBV13 to TRBJ2-1; 16 bases are a match to TRBD2. This CDR3 spans 20 amino acids. The V gene's germline CDR1 is PRHDT and CDR2 FYEKMQ (reference sequence). The V segment lost 7 bases and the J segment 2 bases; nucleotides outside the gene matches: 14.

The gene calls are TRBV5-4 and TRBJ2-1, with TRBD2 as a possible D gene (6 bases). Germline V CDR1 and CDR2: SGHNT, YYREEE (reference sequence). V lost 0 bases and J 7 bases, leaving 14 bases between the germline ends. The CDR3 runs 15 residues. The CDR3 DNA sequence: TGTGCCAGCAGCTTGGAGGGCGGGACGGGAAATGAGCAGTTCTTC. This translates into CASSLEGGTGNEQFF.

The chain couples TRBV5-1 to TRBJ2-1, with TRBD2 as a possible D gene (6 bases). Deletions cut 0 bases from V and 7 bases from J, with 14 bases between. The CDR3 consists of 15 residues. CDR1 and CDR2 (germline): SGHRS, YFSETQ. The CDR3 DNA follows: TGCGCCAGCAGCTTGGGGAGGGAAATGAGGAATGAGCAGTTCTTC. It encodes CASSLGREMRNEQFF.

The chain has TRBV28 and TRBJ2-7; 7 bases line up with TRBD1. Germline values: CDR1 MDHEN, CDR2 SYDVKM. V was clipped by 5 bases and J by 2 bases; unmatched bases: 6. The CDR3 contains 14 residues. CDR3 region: CASSPPGQTYEQYF. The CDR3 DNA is TGTGCCAGCAGTCCCCCGGGACAGACCTACGAGCAGTACTTC.

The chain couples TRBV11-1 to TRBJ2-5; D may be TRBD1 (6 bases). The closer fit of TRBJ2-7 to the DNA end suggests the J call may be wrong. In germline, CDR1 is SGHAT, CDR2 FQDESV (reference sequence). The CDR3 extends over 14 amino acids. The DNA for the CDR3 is TGTGCCAGCAGCTTTGGGGGCCAGGGGAACGAGCAGTACTTC. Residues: CASSFGGQGNEQYF.

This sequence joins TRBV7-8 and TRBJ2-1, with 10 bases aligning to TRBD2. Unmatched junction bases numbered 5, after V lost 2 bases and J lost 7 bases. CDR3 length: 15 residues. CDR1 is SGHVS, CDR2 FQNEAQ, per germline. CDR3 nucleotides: TGTGCCAGCAGCTTATTCCTAGCGGGAGTAAATGAGCAGTTCTTC. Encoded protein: CASSLFLAGVNEQFF.

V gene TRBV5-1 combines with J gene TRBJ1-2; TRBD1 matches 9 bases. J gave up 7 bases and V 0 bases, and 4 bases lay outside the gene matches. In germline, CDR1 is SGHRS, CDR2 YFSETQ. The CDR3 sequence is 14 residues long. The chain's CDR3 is CASSLDRGPGGYTF. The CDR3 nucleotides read TGCGCCAGCAGCTTGGACAGGGGGCCAGGTGGCTACACCTTC. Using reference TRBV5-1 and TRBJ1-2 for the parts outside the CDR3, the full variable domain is KAGVTQTPRYLIKTRGQQVTLSCSPISGHRSVSWYQQTPGQGLQFLFEYFSETQRNKGNFPGRFSGRQFSNSRSEMNVSTLELGDSALYLCASSLDRGPGGYTFGSGTRLTVV.